Below are 27 T cell receptor beta chains sequenced from a single sample in a study of siplizumab effects on memory and regulatory T cells. Generated by immunoSEQ multiplex PCR, the TCRdb table keeps only in-frame clones and is missing some. The data contain about 46,000 clones, 93% of them singletons. The specimen sequenced was CD8+ T cells sorted from blood. Receptors were obtained from a human donor in good health.

The chain uses TRBV6-6 and TRBJ1-6, with 7 bases fitting TRBD1. The germline gives CDR1 MNHNY, CDR2 SVGAGI (reference sequence). The CDR3 covers 13 residues. Losses at the gene ends were 4 bases for V and 9 bases for J; bases not matched to a gene: 3. The CDR3 protein is CASSWDRISPLHF. In DNA, the CDR3 is TGTGCCAGCAGTTGGGACAGAATTTCACCCCTCCACTTT.

The chain uses TRBV5-5 and TRBJ2-7; the match to TRBD1 covers 7 bases. The CDR3 runs to 15 residues. The trim removed 4 bases at V and 2 bases at J, leaving 9 bases unmatched. Germline CDR1 reads SGHKS; CDR2 reads YYEKEE (reference sequence). CDR3 protein: CASSIELGTAYEQYF. The CDR3 region has the DNA TGTGCCAGCAGCATAGAACTCGGGACAGCCTACGAGCAGTACTTC.

The chain couples TRBV6-1 to TRBJ2-7; D ambiguous. Germline V gene lookup returns CDR1 MNHNS and CDR2 SASEGT. The CDR3 extends over 13 amino acids. V shed 9 bases and J shed 13 bases, with 25 bases lying between them. CDR3 nucleotides: TGTGCCAGATACGGGTGGGGATGGGTGGGGTTCTACTTC. This encodes CARYGWGWVGFYF.

This chain connects TRBV28 to TRBJ2-7; D is uncertain. The ends were cut back, 5 bases at V and 1 base at J, with 9 bases in the middle. Germline lookup yields CDR1 MDHEN and CDR2 SYDVKM. The CDR3 contains 13 residues. The CDR3 DNA reads as TGTGCCAGCAGTCTCCTTGGGTCCTACGAGCAGTACTTC. Its protein is CASSLLGSYEQYF.

The rearrangement joins TRBV9 to TRBJ2-2; D unclear. Trimming shortened V by 4 bases and J by 2 bases, and 9 bases separated the two germline ends. The length of the CDR3 is 14 residues. Germline values: CDR1 SGDLS, CDR2 YYNGEE. The CDR3 spells CASSIEPNTGELFF. In DNA form, the CDR3 reads TGTGCCAGCAGCATCGAACCTAACACCGGGGAGCTGTTTTTT.

The chain is built from TRBV2 and TRBJ1-2; TRBD1 matches at 12 bases. The CDR3 is 16 residues long. Germline V gives CDR1 SNHLY, CDR2 FYNNEI. V shed 3 bases and J 8 bases; nucleotides not matched to a gene: 10. CDR3 nucleotides: TGTGCCAGCAGTGACCCTGGGACAGGGGGCATCTTAGGCTACACCTTC. Translated, it gives CASSDPGTGGILGYTF.

Details on this clone: Other DNA sequences in this sample translate to the same CDR3. V and J are TRBV19 and TRBJ2-1; 7 bases line up with TRBD1. Per germline, CDR1 LNHDA and CDR2 SQIVND (reference sequence). This CDR3 has 13 residues. J was trimmed by 3 bases and V by 4 bases; bases with no gene match: 0. The CDR3 nucleotides are TGTGCCAGTAGTAGGGACAGCTACAATGAGCAGTTCTTC. Its protein is CASSRDSYNEQFF.

The chain links TRBV9 to TRBJ2-7; D not resolved. The CDR3 covers 15 residues. In germline, CDR1 is SGDLS, CDR2 YYNGEE. V lost 0 bases and J lost 0, with 10 bases in between. CDR3 amino acids: CASSVGLDPSYEQYF. The CDR3 DNA reads as TGTGCCAGCAGCGTAGGTCTAGACCCCTCCTACGAGCAGTACTTC.

This clone was picked up one time. V is TRBV4-2 and J is TRBJ2-5; 10 bases are a match to TRBD2. The ends lost 4 bases at V and 4 bases at J; junction bases unmatched: 6. The CDR3 spans 15 residues. From germline, CDR1 is LGHNA and CDR2 YNFKEQ. The CDR3 loop reads CASSPEREGRETQYF. The CDR3 DNA is TGTGCCAGCAGCCCTGAGCGGGAGGGCCGAGAGACCCAGTACTTC.

The chain joins TRBV7-6 to TRBJ1-1; the match to TRBD1 covers 7 bases. This CDR3 has 15 residues. V was clipped by 0 bases and J by 5 bases; unmatched bases: 6. Germline V CDR1 and CDR2: SGHVS, FNYEAQ. The CDR3 DNA reads as TGTGCCAGCAGCTTAGCAACAGGGGAAGGGACTGAAGCTTTCTTT. Translation: CASSLATGEGTEAFF.

The genes are TRBV12-5 and TRBJ1-1, with D unresolved. CDR1 and CDR2 (germline): LGHNT, FRNRAP. Trimming stripped 2 bases from V and 3 bases from J, with 13 bases between. The CDR3 spans 15 residues. DNA of the CDR3: TGTGCTAGTGGTTTGCCCATTTCCCGGGACACTGAAGCTTTCTTT. Its translation: CASGLPISRDTEAFF.

The gene calls are TRBV19 and TRBJ2-1, with 7 nucleotides matching TRBD1. Trimming cost V 6 bases and J 6 bases; bases outside gene matches: 5. The CDR3 runs 13 residues. From germline, CDR1 is LNHDA and CDR2 SQIVND (reference sequence). The CDR3 protein is CASSLSGGNEQFF. CDR3 in DNA: TGTGCCAGTAGCCTTTCAGGGGGCAATGAGCAGTTCTTC.

The chain has TRBV7-6 and TRBJ2-2; D unresolved. V was trimmed by 2 bases and J by 3 bases, leaving 7 bases between them. This CDR3 has 14 residues. Germline loops: CDR1 SGHVS, CDR2 FNYEAQ. CDR3 sequence reads: CASSLQEYTGELFF. Here the CDR3 DNA reads TGTGCCAGCAGCTTACAGGAGTACACCGGGGAGCTGTTTTTT.

The chain links TRBV7-6 to TRBJ2-7; D tentatively fits TRBD1 or TRBD2 (6 bases each). There are 13 residues in the CDR3. Trimming pared 5 bases from V and 6 bases from J, leaving 14 bases between. Germline V lookup: CDR1 SGHVS, CDR2 FNYEAQ. The CDR3 sequence is CASSQSEGGEQYF. CDR3 in DNA: TGTGCCAGCAGCCAATCTGAGGGGGGCGAGCAGTACTTC.

This clone has only one observation. The chain links TRBV6-1 to TRBJ1-2; weak D call: TRBD1 (5 bases). The CDR3 consists of 13 residues. Trimming removed 5 bases from V and 8 bases from J, with 15 bases in between. Germline V gene data show CDR1 as MNHNS and CDR2 as SASEGT. DNA of the CDR3: TGTGCCAGCAGTCCCAGGGAGCTGGGCGGCTACACCTTC. Protein sequence: CASSPRELGGYTF.

This chain joins TRBV7-9 and TRBJ2-5; tentative D call: TRBD1 (5 bases). The germline V and J ends were trimmed by 1 base and 1 base, with 10 bases remaining between them. CDR1 is SEHNR, CDR2 FQNEAQ, per germline (reference sequence). The CDR3 has 15 amino acids. In DNA form, the CDR3 reads TGTGCCAGCAGCTTAGAATACAGGTCCCAAGAGACCCAGTACTTC. Protein product: CASSLEYRSQETQYF. Looking up the rest from reference TRBV7-9 and TRBJ2-5 gives the full variable domain: DTGVSQNPRHKITKRGQNVTFRCDPISEHNRLYWYRQTLGQGPEFLTYFQNEAQLEKSRLLSDRFSAERPKGSFSTLEIQRTEQGDSAMYLCASSLEYRSQETQYFGPGTRLLVL.

The genes are TRBV7-9 and TRBJ1-2, with 10 bases that match TRBD1. There are 12 residues in the CDR3. Germline V gene lookup returns CDR1 SEHNR and CDR2 FQNEAQ (reference sequence). V shed 8 bases, J shed 6 bases, and the junction held 3 bases outside the gene matches. CDR3 DNA sequence: TGTGCCAGCGCCGGGACAGGGGATGGCTACACCTTC. Residues: CASAGTGDGYTF.

This clone was counted once. This chain uses TRBV10-3 with TRBJ2-1, with TRBD1 matching 7 bases. The CDR3 consists of 12 residues. After removal of 4 bases from V and 6 bases from J, the junction contained 0 bases not matched to a gene. Germline CDR1 and CDR2: ENHRY and SYGVKD. The CDR3 is CAISGDSNEQFF. The CDR3 coding sequence is TGTGCCATCAGTGGGGACAGCAATGAGCAGTTCTTC.

This clone was detected once. At one end, the junction sequence differs from germline, possibly due to a read error. The rearrangement uses TRBV27 and TRBJ2-7, with D tentatively TRBD2 (6 bases). CDR1 is MNHEY and CDR2 is SMNVEV in the germline V gene (reference sequence). The CDR3 contains 14 residues. CDR3 in amino acids: CASSLSLTSPSIFF. The CDR3 region has the DNA TGTGCCAGCAGTTTATCACTTACTAGCCCATCCATTTTCTTC.

CDR3 amino acids: CASSYKRGGELFF. The CDR3 DNA sequence: TGTGCCAGCAGTTACAAGCGGGGTGGGGAGCTGTTTTTT. This chain connects TRBV6-5 to TRBJ2-2; TRBD2 agrees at 7 bases. Trimming took 2 bases from V and 8 from J; bases not matched to a gene: 2. CDR3 length: 13 amino acids. The germline V gene encodes CDR1 MNHEY and CDR2 SVGAGI.

The chain uses TRBV6-1 and TRBJ2-7; 10 bases match TRBD2. The CDR3 length is 16 residues. Trimming took 1 base from V and 4 from J; bases not matched to a gene: 7. CDR1 is MNHNS and CDR2 is SASEGT in the germline V gene. The CDR3 protein is CASSEGLAGDLYEQYF. CDR3 nucleotides: TGTGCCAGCAGTGAAGGTCTAGCGGGAGACTTGTACGAGCAGTACTTC.

This rearrangement joins TRBV7-3 to TRBJ2-1; D is uncertain. The CDR3 loop spans 12 amino acids. The V gene's germline CDR1 is SGHTA and CDR2 FQGTGA. Trimming left V 1 base short and J 8 bases short, with 6 bases between. CDR3 nucleotides: TGTGCCAGCAGCTTAAGTCGGGATGAGCAGTTCTTC. Amino acids: CASSLSRDEQFF.

With respect to this clone: The sample holds other DNA sequences that translate to the same CDR3. The chain combines TRBV28 with TRBJ2-4; D not certain. The ends were cut back, 6 bases at V and 0 bases at J, with 9 bases in the middle. In germline, CDR1 is MDHEN, CDR2 SYDVKM. This CDR3 is 14 amino acids long. The CDR3 protein is CASSQRLAKNIQYF. The CDR3 bases are TGTGCCAGCAGCCAGCGCCTAGCCAAAAACATTCAGTACTTC. Variable domain in full (rest from reference TRBV28 and TRBJ2-4): DVKVTQSSRYLVKRTGEKVFLECVQDMDHENMFWYRQDPGLGLRLIYFSYDVKMKEKGDIPEGYSVSREKKERFSLILESASTNQTSMYLCASSQRLAKNIQYFGAGTRLSVL.

The gene calls are TRBV11-2 and TRBJ1-2; 10 bases agree with TRBD1. Trimming removed 1 base from V and 5 bases from J; junction bases left unmatched: 7. CDR1 is SGHAT and CDR2 is FQNNGV in the germline V gene. The CDR3 extends over 16 amino acids. Written as DNA, the CDR3 is TGTGCCAGCAGCTTAGGGAGACAGGGGGCGGGGTATGGCTACACCTTC. Protein: CASSLGRQGAGYGYTF.

The chain employs TRBV7-2 and TRBJ2-7; D unresolved. V was shortened by 1 base and J by 0 bases, with 7 bases between the two germline ends. The CDR3 loop spans 14 amino acids. Germline V gene lookup returns CDR1 SGHTA and CDR2 FQGNSA. The CDR3 region has the DNA TGTGCCAGCAGCTTAGGGTCACCCTCCTACGAGCAGTACTTC. This encodes CASSLGSPSYEQYF.

The chain uses TRBV15 and TRBJ1-1; D is uncertain. The ends were cut back, 0 bases at V and 1 base at J, with 9 bases in the middle. Germline V CDR1 and CDR2: LNHNV, YYDKDF (reference sequence). The CDR3 runs to 15 residues. The CDR3 region is CATSREFPANTEAFF. In DNA form, the CDR3 reads TGTGCCACCAGCAGAGAATTTCCCGCGAACACTGAAGCTTTCTTT.

The chain links TRBV27 to TRBJ2-7; the D gene is possibly TRBD2 (6 bases). The V end was cut by 3 bases, the J end by 4 bases, with 10 bases between. Germline assignment: CDR1 MNHEY and CDR2 SMNVEV (reference sequence). The CDR3 consists of 13 residues. The DNA of the CDR3 is TGTGCCAGCAGTTTTTTCAGCGGGTACGAGCAGTACTTC. It translates to CASSFFSGYEQYF.